This TCR beta chain came from a study of blood T cell repertoires in COVID-19. Study background: Collection of acute and convalescent COVID-19 samples took place in the United States, Italy and Spain. T cells, B-cell-depleted T cells, or PBMCs supplied cDNA or gDNA.

As originally analysed: Quantification of nucleated cells was approximated via reference gene primer amplification. TCRdb's table, derived via immunoSEQ multiplex PCR, lists solely in-frame clones and lacks some. The V and J calls and clone size come from that table; D and trimming were worked out from the DNA. The sample includes some 80,000 clones, roughly 91% of them seen just once. Sequencing used peripheral blood. This TCR came from a human donor in a cohort sampled during active COVID-19.

The CDR3 loop reads CASSQERGSNQPQHF. The CDR3 bases are TGTGCCAGCAGCCAAGAACGGGGAAGCAATCAGCCCCAGCATTTT. The chain is built from TRBV3-1 (or the pseudogene TRBV3-2) and TRBJ1-5, with D unclear. Trimming removed 0 bases from V and 1 base from J, with 7 bases in between. Germline V lookup: CDR1 LGHDT, CDR2 YNNKEL (reference sequence). This CDR3 comprises 15 residues.